Presented here are 32 T cell receptor beta chains from one specimen sequenced in a study of naive and memory T cell subsets. No cognate antigen is known for these TCRs. Broader study findings: Possibly reflecting memory cells re-expressing CD45RA, a few larger clonotypes occurred in naive repertoires, especially CD8.

An equimolar mix of two oligonucleotides served as the beta constant-region primer for TRBC1 and TRBC2. The ligated cDNA underwent four PCR rounds using SP2 and nested alpha and beta constant-region primers. MiXCR was run by TCRdb on the UMI-ligation and nested PCR reads, yielding one entry per CDR3 protein. This repertoire shows over 110,000 distinct CDR3 sequences, approximately 20% found once; its top ten account for around 0.63%. Specimen: naive CD8+ T cells from blood. These TCRs come from a human donor in good health.

The sample holds a few counts of this clonotype. The chain has TRBV29-1 and TRBJ2-7; D is unresolved. This CDR3 comprises 13 residues. V gave up 5 bases and J gave up 0 bases, with 11 bases separating them. From germline, CDR1 is SQVTM and CDR2 ANQGSEA. CDR3 sequence: CSVCYLSSYEQYF. The CDR3 coding sequence is TGCAGCGTTTGCTACCTTAGCTCCTACGAGCAGTACTTC.

This clonotype was detected only a few times. The chain employs TRBV20-1 and TRBJ2-1, with a tentative D call TRBD1 (6 bases). Germline CDR1 and CDR2: DFQATT and SNEGSKA (reference sequence). The CDR3 contains 16 residues. Between the trimmed V and J ends, which lost 3 bases and 6 bases, there was a span of 21 bases. The CDR3 protein is CSASSQTGLRANEQFF. The DNA of the CDR3 is TGCAGTGCTAGCTCCCAGACAGGATTGAGGGCCAATGAGCAGTTCTTC.

This chain uses TRBV27 with TRBJ2-5, with 10 bases that match TRBD1. Germline V gene lookup returns CDR1 MNHEY and CDR2 SMNVEV (reference sequence). Losses at the gene ends were 6 bases for V and 2 bases for J; bases not matched to a gene: 6. The CDR3 runs 15 residues. The CDR3 coding sequence is TGTGCCAGCAGCTCACGGGACAGGGGACAAGAGACCCAGTACTTC. Residues: CASSSRDRGQETQYF.

This chain connects TRBV6-2 or TRBV6-3 to TRBJ2-1; D remains unclear. The germline gives CDR1 MNHEY, CDR2 SVGEGT. V lost 10 bases to trimming and J lost 13 bases, with 17 bases between them. This CDR3 has 11 amino acids. CDR3 region: CAIRTLLYQFF. Written as DNA, the CDR3 is TGTGCCATCAGGACCTTATTATACCAGTTCTTC.

A few counts support this clonotype. The V gene is TRBV5-1, the J gene TRBJ1-1; D is unresolved. Trimming pared 7 bases from V and 0 bases from J, leaving 16 bases between. CDR1 SGHRS and CDR2 YFSETQ come from the germline V gene. The CDR3 sequence is 15 residues long. The CDR3 sequence is CASRAFLGLNTEAFF. CDR3 nucleotides: TGCGCCAGCCGAGCTTTCCTGGGATTGAACACTGAAGCTTTCTTT.

The chain has TRBV12-3 or TRBV12-4 and TRBJ2-7; the D gene is possibly TRBD2 (6 bases). This CDR3 spans 14 amino acids. Trimming stripped 1 base from V and 2 bases from J, with 9 bases between. The CDR3 nucleotides read TGTGCCAGCAGTTTAGGCGGGAATACCTACGAGCAGTACTTC. Translated, it gives CASSLGGNTYEQYF.

V usage is TRBV7-9 and J usage is TRBJ1-4; 10 bases line up with TRBD1. Per the germline V gene, CDR1 is SEHNR and CDR2 is FQNEAQ (reference sequence). The V segment lost 4 bases and the J segment 8 bases; nucleotides outside the gene matches: 7. The CDR3 covers 15 residues. CDR3 bases: TGTGCCAGCAGCTCCCGGGACAGGGGCACCGAAAAACTGTTTTTT. It encodes CASSSRDRGTEKLFF.

This clonotype was picked up a small number of times. The chain recombines TRBV6-5 with TRBJ2-7; 14 nucleotides line up with TRBD2. Germline loops: CDR1 MNHEY, CDR2 SVGAGI. J gave up 7 bases and V 11 bases, and 7 bases lay outside the gene matches. This CDR3 is built from 13 residues. CDR3 nucleotides: TGTGCCTCGGAGGGACTAGCGGGAGAAGAGCAGTACTTC. Amino acids: CASEGLAGEEQYF.

The J gene is TRBJ2-7, the V gene TRBV27, with 11 positions matching TRBD2. The CDR3 has 16 residues. Trimming took 2 bases from V and 1 from J; bases not matched to a gene: 4. Per germline, CDR1 MNHEY and CDR2 SMNVEV (reference sequence). CDR3 region: CASSLAGTSGSYEQYF. For the CDR3, the DNA is TGTGCCAGCAGTTTAGCCGGGACTAGCGGATCCTACGAGCAGTACTTC.

This clonotype showed up just a few times. This rearrangement joins TRBV12-5 to TRBJ1-2; D call uncertain. The CDR3 consists of 15 residues. The germline gives CDR1 LGHNT, CDR2 FRNRAP. Trimming cost V 2 bases and J 3 bases, with 13 bases left between them. CDR3 region: CASGLITWEDYGYTF. The CDR3 coding sequence is TGTGCTAGTGGTTTGATAACTTGGGAAGACTATGGCTACACCTTC.

This clonotype was counted a few times. The V call is TRBV7-9, the J call TRBJ1-5; 8 bases align to TRBD1. CDR3 length: 17 amino acids. Germline V gene data show CDR1 as SEHNR and CDR2 as FQNEAQ (reference sequence). Germline trimming cut 0 bases from V and 6 bases from J; bases unmatched to any gene: 10. CDR3 protein: CASSLAATGDGVQPQHF. CDR3 in DNA: TGTGCCAGCAGCTTAGCGGCGACAGGGGACGGGGTTCAGCCCCAGCATTTT.

J is TRBJ2-7 and V is TRBV27, with a tentative D call TRBD2 (5 bases). The germline gives CDR1 MNHEY, CDR2 SMNVEV (reference sequence). Between the trimmed V and J ends, which lost 2 bases and 2 bases, there was a span of 7 bases. CDR3 length: 13 amino acids. CDR3: CASSLGSTYEQYF. The CDR3, as DNA: TGTGCCAGCAGTTTAGGGAGTACCTACGAGCAGTACTTC.

In nucleotides, the CDR3 is TGTGCCAGCAGCCAAGTGTTTGGGGGACAGGTTGGCTACACCTTC. Translated, it gives CASSQVFGGQVGYTF. V gene TRBV4-2 combines with J gene TRBJ1-2; 8 nucleotides line up with TRBD1. The CDR3 sequence is 15 residues long. Germline CDR1 and CDR2: LGHNA and YNFKEQ. V lost 1 base, J lost 7 bases, and 8 bases stayed unmatched.

There are a few counts of this clonotype. This CDR3 reads CASSLISGSSYEQYF. Here the CDR3 DNA reads TGTGCCAGCAGCTTAATCAGCGGTAGCTCCTACGAGCAGTACTTC. The chain couples TRBV13 to TRBJ2-7; D may be TRBD2 (5 bases). CDR3 length equals 15 residues. V was clipped by 2 bases and J by 0 bases, with 11 bases between them. From germline, CDR1 is PRHDT and CDR2 FYEKMQ (reference sequence).

This clonotype was counted a few times. The V gene is TRBV12-5, the J gene TRBJ1-5; D remains unclear. V shed 5 bases and J shed 3 bases, with 8 bases lying between them. Looked up from germline, CDR1 is LGHNT and CDR2 is FRNRAP. The CDR3 is 13 amino acids. The CDR3 protein is CASGPGYNQPQHF. The CDR3 DNA follows: TGTGCTAGTGGTCCCGGTTACAATCAGCCCCAGCATTTT.

The V gene is TRBV7-8, the J gene TRBJ2-2; possibly TRBD1 for D (6 bases). The ends were cut back, 5 bases at V and 7 bases at J, with 14 bases in the middle. The CDR3 is 14 residues long. Germline lookup yields CDR1 SGHVS and CDR2 FQNEAQ. DNA of the CDR3: TGTGCCAGCAGCCACCCAACAGGGATCGGGGAGCTGTTTTTT. Amino acid sequence: CASSHPTGIGELFF.

In this sample, this clonotype turned up a few times. V usage is TRBV5-6 and J usage is TRBJ2-3; possibly TRBD1 for D (5 bases). The CDR3 contains 14 residues. The V end lost 0 bases, the J end lost 3 bases, and 8 bases lay between the germline ends. CDR1 is SGHDT, CDR2 YYEEEE, per germline. The CDR3 loop is CASSLEGATDTQYF. The DNA for the CDR3 is TGTGCCAGCAGCTTGGAAGGGGCAACAGATACGCAGTATTTT.

The gene calls are TRBV6-1 and TRBJ1-1; perhaps TRBD1 as D (5 bases). CDR3 length: 14 residues. CDR1 is MNHNS and CDR2 is SASEGT in the germline V gene. Deletions cut 0 bases from V and 10 bases from J, with 15 bases between. DNA for the CDR3: TGTGCCAGCAGTGAAGCGAGGTTCCCGGGGGTAGCTTTCTTT. Residues: CASSEARFPGVAFF.

In its sample, this clonotype was seen a few times. The chain recombines TRBV7-9 with TRBJ2-3, with D perhaps matching TRBD1 (6 bases). CDR3 length equals 15 residues. Germline V gives CDR1 SEHNR, CDR2 FQNEAQ (reference sequence). V gave up 3 bases and J gave up 2 bases, with 12 bases separating them. CDR3 nucleotides: TGTGCCAGCAGCTTCAGGGGTGGGGACACAGATACGCAGTATTTT. Translated, it gives CASSFRGGDTDTQYF.

A few counts support this clonotype. The chain has TRBV4-1 and TRBJ1-5, with TRBD1 identical over 10 bases. The V segment lost 0 bases and the J segment 2 bases; nucleotides outside the gene matches: 7. The CDR3 is 18 amino acids. CDR1 MGHRA and CDR2 YSYEKL come from the germline V gene. This chain's CDR3 is CASSQEETGGAGNQPQHF. DNA of the CDR3: TGCGCCAGCAGCCAAGAAGAGACAGGGGGCGCGGGCAATCAGCCCCAGCATTTT.

This clonotype has only a few counts. V usage is TRBV3-1 and J usage is TRBJ2-1, with 13 bases matching TRBD2. J gave up 3 bases and V 0 bases, and 8 bases lay outside the gene matches. In germline, CDR1 is LGHDT, CDR2 YNNKEL (reference sequence). The CDR3 consists of 19 residues. The CDR3 DNA reads as TGTGCCAGCAGCCAAGATATCCCGGGGACTAGCGGGGACTACAATGAGCAGTTCTTC. It is translated as CASSQDIPGTSGDYNEQFF.

This clonotype was counted between two and nine times. V and J are TRBV2 and TRBJ2-7, with D possibly matching TRBD2 (6 bases). There are 14 residues in the CDR3. V lost 6 bases and J 3 bases, leaving 15 bases between the germline ends. Germline assignment: CDR1 SNHLY and CDR2 FYNNEI. The CDR3 nucleotides are TGTGCCAGCAGAGACCCCGGGACTCACTACGAGCAGTACTTC. As protein: CASRDPGTHYEQYF.

The chain combines TRBV10-2 with TRBJ2-3, with TRBD2 as a possible D gene (5 bases). Germline CDR1 reads WSHSY; CDR2 reads SAAADI. The CDR3 covers 13 residues. Trimming cost V 7 bases and J 2 bases, with 10 bases left between them. CDR3 region: CASNGENTDTQYF. In nucleotides, the CDR3 is TGCGCCAGCAATGGGGAGAACACAGATACGCAGTATTTT.

Only a few counts were recorded for this clonotype. The chain has TRBV27 and TRBJ2-1, with 7 bases that match TRBD2. Per the germline V gene, CDR1 is MNHEY and CDR2 is SMNVEV (reference sequence). This CDR3 comprises 14 residues. After removal of 3 bases from V and 9 bases from J, the junction contained 8 bases not matched to a gene. The CDR3 DNA is TGTGCCAGCAGTTTGGGTACCCTAGCGGCTGAGCAGTTCTTC. It codes for CASSLGTLAAEQFF.

This clonotype was seen more than once but under ten times. The genes are TRBV6-4 and TRBJ1-2, with TRBD1 as a possible D gene (5 bases). From germline, CDR1 is MRHNA and CDR2 SNTAGT. The CDR3 sequence is 14 residues long. The V gene lost 3 bases and the J gene lost 8 bases, with 16 bases spanning the gap. The CDR3 DNA sequence: TGTGCCAGCAGTGAGTCCGGCGGGGACCGAGGCTACACCTTC. This sequence encodes CASSESGGDRGYTF.

The chain uses TRBV7-2 and TRBJ2-5; D may be TRBD1 (5 bases). CDR1 SGHTA and CDR2 FQGNSA come from the germline V gene. This CDR3 spans 14 amino acids. The germline V and J ends were trimmed by 1 base and 5 bases, with 11 bases remaining between them. The CDR3 bases are TGTGCCAGCAGCTTAGTGCCCAGGGTTGAGACCCAGTACTTC. Its translation is CASSLVPRVETQYF.

This clonotype was seen a handful of times. The chain recombines TRBV28 with TRBJ2-7; 9 bases are a match to TRBD1. Germline CDR1 MDHEN, CDR2 SYDVKM. The CDR3 is made up of 14 amino acids. V lost 5 bases, J lost 2 bases, and 4 bases stayed unmatched. CDR3 in amino acids: CASSRRDRAYEQYF. The CDR3 region has the DNA TGTGCCAGCAGTCGCCGGGACAGGGCCTACGAGCAGTACTTC.

This clonotype appeared a few times. CDR3 coding DNA: TGCAGCGTTGAAGACGATCCGGGACAGGTAAACTACAATGAGCAGTTCTTC. Amino acids: CSVEDDPGQVNYNEQFF. The V call is TRBV29-1, the J call TRBJ2-1, with TRBD1 matching 8 bases. The CDR3 is made up of 17 amino acids. J was trimmed by 3 bases and V by 0 bases; bases with no gene match: 10. The germline CDR1 and CDR2 sequences are SQVTM and ANQGSEA.

This clonotype has only a few counts. V and J are TRBV12-3 or TRBV12-4 and TRBJ2-7; D is perhaps TRBD2 (5 bases). V was trimmed by 4 bases and J by 7 bases, leaving 14 bases between them. The CDR3 is 13 amino acids. CDR3 sequence (DNA): TGTGCCAGCAGTTGGGTTCCGGGCGGGGAGCAGTACTTC. Its translation: CASSWVPGGEQYF.

The chain has TRBV20-1 and TRBJ2-1; D gene uncertain. Trimming shortened V by 1 base and J by 0 bases, and 13 bases separated the two germline ends. CDR1 is DFQATT and CDR2 is SNEGSKA in the germline V gene (reference sequence). The CDR3 runs 16 residues. The CDR3 region has the DNA TGCAGTGCTAGAGTTCAAGGTACCAGCTCCTACAATGAGCAGTTCTTC. Protein: CSARVQGTSSYNEQFF.

The chain couples TRBV27 to TRBJ1-2; D might be TRBD1 (5 bases). Deletions cut 0 bases from V and 8 bases from J, with 16 bases between. Germline V gives CDR1 MNHEY, CDR2 SMNVEV (reference sequence). CDR3 length: 15 residues. The CDR3 DNA is TGTGCCAGCAGTTTATCGGCAGGGTCGCTGAAAGGCTACACCTTC. Translated: CASSLSAGSLKGYTF.

The V call is TRBV28, the J call TRBJ1-1; D not certain. Trimming left V 2 bases short and J 5 bases short, with 12 bases between. This CDR3 is built from 14 residues. In germline, CDR1 is MDHEN, CDR2 SYDVKM. CDR3 protein: CASSLIVRGTEAFF. The CDR3 DNA is TGTGCCAGCAGTTTAATAGTTCGCGGAACTGAAGCTTTCTTT.